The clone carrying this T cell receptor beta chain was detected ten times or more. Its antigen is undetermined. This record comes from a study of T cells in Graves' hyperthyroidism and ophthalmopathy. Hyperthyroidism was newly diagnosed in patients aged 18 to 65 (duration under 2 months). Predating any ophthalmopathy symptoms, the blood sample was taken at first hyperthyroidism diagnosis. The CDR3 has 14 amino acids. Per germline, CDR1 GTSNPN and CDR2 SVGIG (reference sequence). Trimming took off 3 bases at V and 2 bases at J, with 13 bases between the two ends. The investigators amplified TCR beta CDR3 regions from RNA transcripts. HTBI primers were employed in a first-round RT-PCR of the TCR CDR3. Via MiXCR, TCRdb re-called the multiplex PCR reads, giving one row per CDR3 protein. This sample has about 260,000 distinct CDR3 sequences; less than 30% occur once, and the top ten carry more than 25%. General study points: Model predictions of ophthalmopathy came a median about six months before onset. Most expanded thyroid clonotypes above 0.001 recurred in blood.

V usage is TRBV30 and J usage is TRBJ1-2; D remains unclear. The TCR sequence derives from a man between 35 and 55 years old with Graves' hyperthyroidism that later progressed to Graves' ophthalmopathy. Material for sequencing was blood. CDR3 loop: CAWRSRSGNYGYTF. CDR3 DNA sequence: TGTGCCTGGAGGAGCAGGTCGGGGAACTATGGCTACACCTTC.